The clone carrying this T cell receptor (beta chain) was recorded once. Profiled with immunoSEQ multiplex PCR; TCRdb holds only in-frame clones, not every one. The sample has tens of thousands of clones; about 97% are singletons. This specimen belongs to a study of technical replicates of blood from a few donors. The CDR3 spans 15 residues. Germline V gene data show CDR1 as SGHTA and CDR2 as FQGNSA. After removal of 3 bases from V and 0 bases from J, the junction contained 4 bases not matched to a gene. The receptor was derived from a human donor in good health. Sample: T cells isolated from PBMCs. The chain carries TRBV7-2 and TRBJ2-7; 8 bases match TRBD2. The CDR3 loop is CASSFSGISSYEQYF. CDR3 nucleotides: TGTGCCAGCAGCTTTAGCGGGATTAGCTCCTACGAGCAGTACTTC.